This paragraph covers one T cell receptor beta chain sequence. These data come from a study of tumor-infiltrating lymphocytes in localized non-small cell lung cancer. TCRdb's table, derived via immunoSEQ multiplex PCR, lists solely in-frame clones and lacks some. The table records around 8,000 clones, 50% to 75% of them present only once. J was trimmed by 5 bases and V by 8 bases; bases with no gene match: 10. From germline, CDR1 is GTSNPN and CDR2 SVGIG (reference sequence). CDR3 length: 13 amino acids. The chain combines TRBV30 with TRBJ2-5, with 8 bases matching TRBD2. The sequence came from a human donor with non-small cell lung cancer. The sequenced sample consisted of uninvolved lung tissue not adjacent to the tumor. The CDR3 region has the DNA TGTGCCGCCCCGGGGGGGAGCGGGGAGACCCAGTACTTC. Its protein product is CAAPGGSGETQYF.